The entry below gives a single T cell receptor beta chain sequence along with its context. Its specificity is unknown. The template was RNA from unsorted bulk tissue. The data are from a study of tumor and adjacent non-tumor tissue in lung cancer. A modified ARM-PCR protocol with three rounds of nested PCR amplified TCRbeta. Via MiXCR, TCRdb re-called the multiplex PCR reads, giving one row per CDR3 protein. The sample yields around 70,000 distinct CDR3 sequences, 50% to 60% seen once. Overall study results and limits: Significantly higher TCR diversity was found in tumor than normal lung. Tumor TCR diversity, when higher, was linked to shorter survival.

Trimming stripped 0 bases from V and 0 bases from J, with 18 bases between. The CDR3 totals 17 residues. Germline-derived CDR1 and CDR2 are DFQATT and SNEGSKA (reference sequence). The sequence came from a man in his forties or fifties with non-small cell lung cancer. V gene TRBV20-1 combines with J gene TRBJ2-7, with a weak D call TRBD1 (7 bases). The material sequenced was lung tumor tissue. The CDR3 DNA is TGCAGTGCTAGAGATGTGGGGGGACAGACTGGCTCCTACGAGCAGTACTTC. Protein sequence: CSARDVGGQTGSYEQYF.